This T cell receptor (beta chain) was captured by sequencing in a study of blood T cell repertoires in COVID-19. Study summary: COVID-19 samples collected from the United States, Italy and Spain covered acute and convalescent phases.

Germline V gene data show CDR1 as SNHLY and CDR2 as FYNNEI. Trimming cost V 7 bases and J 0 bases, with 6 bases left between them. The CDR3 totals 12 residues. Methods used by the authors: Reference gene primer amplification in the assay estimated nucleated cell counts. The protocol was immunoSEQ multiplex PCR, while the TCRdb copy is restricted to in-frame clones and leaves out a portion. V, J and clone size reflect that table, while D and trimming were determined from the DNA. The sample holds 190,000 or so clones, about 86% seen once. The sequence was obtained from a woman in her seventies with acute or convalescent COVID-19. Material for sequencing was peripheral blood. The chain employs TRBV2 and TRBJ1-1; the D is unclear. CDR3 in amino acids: CASTVVNTEAFF. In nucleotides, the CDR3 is TGTGCCAGCACCGTAGTGAACACTGAAGCTTTCTTT.